The TCR beta chain under discussion was sequenced for a study of T cells after yellow fever vaccination. Overall study results and limits: Repertoires obtained by FACS sorting could include abundant clonotypes that entered as contaminants from the bulk population. Weaker overall, the secondary response nonetheless peaked faster (day 5 versus 15). A large majority of primary-vaccination clones showed up again after the booster (96% CD4, around 85% CD8).

This clonotype was recorded at least ten times. What it binds is unknown. Germline loops: CDR1 MNHEY, CDR2 SVGAGI. Deletions cut 2 bases from V and 6 bases from J, with 7 bases between. The length of the CDR3 is 13 residues. Generation of TCR cDNA used 5'RACE template switching (which added a universal primer site and UMIs). TCRdb reanalysed the 5' RACE reads using MiXCR and keeps one entry per CDR3 protein. The sample includes about 340,000 distinct CDR3 sequences, 3% to 4.5% of them seen just once. The TCR originated in a man in his late teens or twenties who received the YFV17D yellow fever vaccine. This material consisted of PBMCs, taken 5 days after the yellow fever booster vaccination. The chain employs TRBV6-5 and TRBJ1-4; D remains unclear. In nucleotides, the CDR3 is TGTGCCAGCAGTTACGGTGGGGATGAAAAACTGTTTTTT. Translating gives CASSYGGDEKLFF.